This paragraph covers one T cell receptor (beta chain) sequence. This sample was included in a study of blood T cell repertoires in COVID-19. Background on the study: Collection of acute and convalescent COVID-19 samples took place in the United States, Italy and Spain. Nucleic acid was either cDNA or gDNA, and it came from T cells, B-cell-depleted T cells, or PBMCs.

Trimming cost V 10 bases and J 6 bases, with 12 bases left between them. The CDR3 totals 11 residues. Germline CDR1 and CDR2: ENHRY and SYGVKD. Original data processing: From reference gene primer amplification, estimates of nucleated cell counts were derived. Method: immunoSEQ multiplex PCR; TCRdb's copy keeps in-frame clones and lacks some. The DNA gave D and trimming, while V, J and clone size come from that table. The repertoire includes under 250,000 clones, 84% of them detected once, and about 1.5% sits in the top ten. The chain carries TRBV10-3 and TRBJ1-1; a possible D gene is TRBD1 (6 bases). Input material: peripheral blood. This receptor was identified in a woman aged 35 to 49 who had recovered from COVID-19. CDR3 region: CASTGSSEAFF. In DNA form, the CDR3 reads TGTGCCAGTACAGGGAGCTCTGAAGCTTTCTTT.